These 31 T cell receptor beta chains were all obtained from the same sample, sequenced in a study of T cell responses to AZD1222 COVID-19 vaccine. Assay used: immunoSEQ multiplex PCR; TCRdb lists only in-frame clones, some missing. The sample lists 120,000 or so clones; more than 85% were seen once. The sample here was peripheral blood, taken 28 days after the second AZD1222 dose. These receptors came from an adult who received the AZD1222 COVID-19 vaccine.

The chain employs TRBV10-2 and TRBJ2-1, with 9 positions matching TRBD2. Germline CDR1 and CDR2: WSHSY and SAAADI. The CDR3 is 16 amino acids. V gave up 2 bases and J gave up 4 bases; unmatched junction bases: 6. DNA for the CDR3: TGCGCCAGCAGTGAGAAGGCGGGAGGGATTTACAATGAGCAGTTCTTC. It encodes CASSEKAGGIYNEQFF.

CDR3 in amino acids: CAISETGGTEAFF. The DNA of the CDR3 is TGTGCCATCAGTGAGACAGGAGGCACTGAAGCTTTCTTT. The chain recombines TRBV10-3 with TRBJ1-1; a possible D gene is TRBD1 (5 bases). The V and J ends lost 2 bases and 4 bases respectively, with 8 bases between them. CDR3 size: 13 residues. Germline CDR1 is ENHRY and CDR2 is SYGVKD.

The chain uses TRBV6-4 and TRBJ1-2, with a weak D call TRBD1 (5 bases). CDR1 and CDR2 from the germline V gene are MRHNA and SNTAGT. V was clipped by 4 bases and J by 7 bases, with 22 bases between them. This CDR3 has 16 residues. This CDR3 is CASSVRGRGLRGGYTF. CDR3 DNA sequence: TGTGCCAGCAGTGTGCGGGGGAGGGGATTGCGCGGTGGCTACACCTTC.

In nucleotides, the CDR3 is TGTGCCACCAGCACTAGAATTACAGGGGACGAGCAGTACTTC. Translation: CATSTRITGDEQYF. The V gene is TRBV15, the J gene TRBJ2-7; 7 nucleotides match TRBD1. Trimming removed 4 bases from V and 5 bases from J; junction bases left unmatched: 8. The germline V gene has CDR1 LNHNV and CDR2 YYDKDF (reference sequence). The CDR3 extends over 14 amino acids.

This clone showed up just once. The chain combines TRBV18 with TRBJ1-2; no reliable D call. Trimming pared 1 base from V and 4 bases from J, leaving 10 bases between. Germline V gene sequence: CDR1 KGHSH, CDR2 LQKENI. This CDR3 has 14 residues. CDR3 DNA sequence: TGTGCCAGCTCACCACTGACAAACCTCTATGGCTACACCTTC. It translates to CASSPLTNLYGYTF.

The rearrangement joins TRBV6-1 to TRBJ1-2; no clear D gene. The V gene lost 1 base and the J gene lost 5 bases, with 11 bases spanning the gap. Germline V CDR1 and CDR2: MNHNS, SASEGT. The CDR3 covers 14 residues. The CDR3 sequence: CASSEGGEAYGYTF. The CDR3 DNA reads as TGTGCCAGCAGTGAAGGCGGAGAGGCTTATGGCTACACCTTC.

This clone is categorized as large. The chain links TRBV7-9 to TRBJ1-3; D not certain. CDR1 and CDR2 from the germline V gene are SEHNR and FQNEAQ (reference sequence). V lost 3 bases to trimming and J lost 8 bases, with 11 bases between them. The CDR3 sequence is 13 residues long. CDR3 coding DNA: TGTGCCAGCAGCTTGGTGACTCAGGACACCATATATTTT. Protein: CASSLVTQDTIYF. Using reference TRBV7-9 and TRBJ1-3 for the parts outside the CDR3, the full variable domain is DTGVSQNPRHKITKRGQNVTFRCDPISEHNRLYWYRQTLGQGPEFLTYFQNEAQLEKSRLLSDRFSAERPKGSFSTLEIQRTEQGDSAMYLCASSLVTQDTIYFGEGSWLTVV.

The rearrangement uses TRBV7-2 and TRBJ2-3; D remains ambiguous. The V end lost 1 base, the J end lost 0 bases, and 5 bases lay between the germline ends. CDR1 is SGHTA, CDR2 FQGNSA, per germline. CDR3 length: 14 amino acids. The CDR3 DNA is TGTGCCAGCAGCTTAGGGCCTAGCACAGATACGCAGTATTTT. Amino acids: CASSLGPSTDTQYF.

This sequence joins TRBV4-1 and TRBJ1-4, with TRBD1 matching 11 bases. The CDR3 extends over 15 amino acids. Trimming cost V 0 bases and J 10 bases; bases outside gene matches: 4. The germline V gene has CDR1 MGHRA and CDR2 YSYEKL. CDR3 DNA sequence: TGCGCCAGCAGCCAAGAGGGACAGGGGGTCGGAAAACTGTTTTTT. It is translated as CASSQEGQGVGKLFF.

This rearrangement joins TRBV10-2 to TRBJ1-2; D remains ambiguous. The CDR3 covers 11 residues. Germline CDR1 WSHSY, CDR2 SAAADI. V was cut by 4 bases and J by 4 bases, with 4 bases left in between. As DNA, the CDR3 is TGCGCCAGCAGTGCCAGCTATGGCTACACCTTC. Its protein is CASSASYGYTF.

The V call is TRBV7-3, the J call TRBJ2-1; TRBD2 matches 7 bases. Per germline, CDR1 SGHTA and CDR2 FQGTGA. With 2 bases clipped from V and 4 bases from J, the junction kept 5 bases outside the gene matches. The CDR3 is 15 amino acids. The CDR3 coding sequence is TGTGCCAGCAGCTTAGGGCAGGGAGGGTACAATGAGCAGTTCTTC. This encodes CASSLGQGGYNEQFF.

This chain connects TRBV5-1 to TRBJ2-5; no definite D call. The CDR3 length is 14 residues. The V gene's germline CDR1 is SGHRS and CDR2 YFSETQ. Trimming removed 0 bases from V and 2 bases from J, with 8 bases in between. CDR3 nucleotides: TGCGCCAGCAGCTTGGCCACGCTTCAAGAGACCCAGTACTTC. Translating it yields CASSLATLQETQYF.

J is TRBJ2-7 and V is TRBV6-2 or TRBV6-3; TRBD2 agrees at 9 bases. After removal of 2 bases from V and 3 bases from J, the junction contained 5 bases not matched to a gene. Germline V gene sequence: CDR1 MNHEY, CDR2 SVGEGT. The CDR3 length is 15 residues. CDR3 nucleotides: TGTGCCAGCAGTTACGCGCCGACTAGCGGCTACGAGCAGTACTTC. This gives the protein CASSYAPTSGYEQYF.

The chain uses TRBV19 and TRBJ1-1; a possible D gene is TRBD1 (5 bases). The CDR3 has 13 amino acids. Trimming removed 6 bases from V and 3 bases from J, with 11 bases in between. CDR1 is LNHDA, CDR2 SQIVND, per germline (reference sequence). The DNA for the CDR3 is TGTGCCAGTAGCCTGACAGCATACACTGAAGCTTTCTTT. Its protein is CASSLTAYTEAFF.

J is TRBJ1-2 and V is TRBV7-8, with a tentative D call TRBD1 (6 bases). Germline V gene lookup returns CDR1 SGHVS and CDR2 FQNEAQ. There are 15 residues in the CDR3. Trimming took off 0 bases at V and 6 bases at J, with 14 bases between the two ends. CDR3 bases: TGTGCCAGCAGCTTAGCTGGGGGGCGACGGGATGGCTACACCTTC. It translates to CASSLAGGRRDGYTF. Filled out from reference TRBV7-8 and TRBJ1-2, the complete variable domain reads GAGVSQSPRYKVAKRGQDVALRCDPISGHVSLFWYQQALGQGPEFLTYFQNEAQLDKSGLPSDRFFAERPEGSVSTLKIQRTQQEDSAVYLCASSLAGGRRDGYTFGSGTRLTVV.

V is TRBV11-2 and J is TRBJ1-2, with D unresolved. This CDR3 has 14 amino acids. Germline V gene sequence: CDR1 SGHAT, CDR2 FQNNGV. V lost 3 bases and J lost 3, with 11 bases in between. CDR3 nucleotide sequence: TGTGCCAGCAGCTTTGACGCGGCAGACTATGGCTACACCTTC. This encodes CASSFDAADYGYTF.

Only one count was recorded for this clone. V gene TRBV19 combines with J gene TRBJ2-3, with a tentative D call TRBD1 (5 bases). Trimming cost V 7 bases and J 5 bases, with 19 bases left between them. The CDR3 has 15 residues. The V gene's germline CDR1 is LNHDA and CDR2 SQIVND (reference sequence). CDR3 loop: CASKSHPTVGDTQYF. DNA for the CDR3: TGTGCCAGTAAATCTCACCCGACAGTTGGAGATACGCAGTATTTT.

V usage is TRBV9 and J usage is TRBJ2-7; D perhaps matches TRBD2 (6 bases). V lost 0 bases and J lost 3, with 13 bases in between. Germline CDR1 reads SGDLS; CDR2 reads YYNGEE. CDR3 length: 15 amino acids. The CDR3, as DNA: TGTGCCAGCAGCGTAGGGGGGACTTCTTTCTACGAGCAGTACTTC. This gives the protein CASSVGGTSFYEQYF.

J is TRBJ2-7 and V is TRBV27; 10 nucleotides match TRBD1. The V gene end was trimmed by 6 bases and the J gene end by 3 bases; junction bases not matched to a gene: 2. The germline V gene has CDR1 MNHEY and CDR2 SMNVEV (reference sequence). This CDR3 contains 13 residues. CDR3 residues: CASRWTGGYEQYF. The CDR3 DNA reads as TGTGCCAGCAGGTGGACAGGGGGCTACGAGCAGTACTTC.

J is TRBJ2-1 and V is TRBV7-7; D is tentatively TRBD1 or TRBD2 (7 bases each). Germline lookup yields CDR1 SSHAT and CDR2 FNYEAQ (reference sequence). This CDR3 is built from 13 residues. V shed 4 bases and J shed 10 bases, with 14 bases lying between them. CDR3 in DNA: TGTGCCAGCAGCTCAGGGGGGGGCAACGAGCAGTTCTTC. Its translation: CASSSGGGNEQFF.

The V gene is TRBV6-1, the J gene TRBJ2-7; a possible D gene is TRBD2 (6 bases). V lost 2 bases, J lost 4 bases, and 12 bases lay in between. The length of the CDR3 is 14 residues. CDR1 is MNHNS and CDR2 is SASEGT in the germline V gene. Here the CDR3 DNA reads TGTGCCAGCAGTGAATGGAGGAGGGATTACGAGCAGTACTTC. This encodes CASSEWRRDYEQYF.

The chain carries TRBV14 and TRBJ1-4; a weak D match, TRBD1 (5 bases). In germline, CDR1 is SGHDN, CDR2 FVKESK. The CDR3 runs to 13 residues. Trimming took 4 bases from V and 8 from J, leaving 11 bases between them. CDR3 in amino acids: CASSLMRGEKLFF. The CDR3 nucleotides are TGTGCCAGCAGCCTAATGCGGGGCGAAAAACTGTTTTTT.

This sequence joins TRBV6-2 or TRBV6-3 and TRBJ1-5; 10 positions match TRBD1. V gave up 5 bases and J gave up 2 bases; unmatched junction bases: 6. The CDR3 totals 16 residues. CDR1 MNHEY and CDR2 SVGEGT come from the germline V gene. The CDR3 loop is CASSARQGAGNQPQHF. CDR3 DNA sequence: TGTGCCAGCAGTGCCCGACAGGGGGCAGGCAATCAGCCCCAGCATTTT.

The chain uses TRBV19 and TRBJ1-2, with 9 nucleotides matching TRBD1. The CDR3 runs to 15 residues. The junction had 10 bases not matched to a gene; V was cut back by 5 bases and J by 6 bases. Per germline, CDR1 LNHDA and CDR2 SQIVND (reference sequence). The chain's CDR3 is CASSSLGQGLDGYTF. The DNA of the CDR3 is TGTGCCAGTAGTTCCCTGGGACAGGGTTTGGATGGCTACACCTTC. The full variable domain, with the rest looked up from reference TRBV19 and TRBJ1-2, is DGGITQSPKYLFRKEGQNVTLSCEQNLNHDAMYWYRQDPGQGLRLIYYSQIVNDFQKGDIAEGYSVSREKKESFPLTVTSAQKNPTAFYLCASSSLGQGLDGYTFGSGTRLTVV.

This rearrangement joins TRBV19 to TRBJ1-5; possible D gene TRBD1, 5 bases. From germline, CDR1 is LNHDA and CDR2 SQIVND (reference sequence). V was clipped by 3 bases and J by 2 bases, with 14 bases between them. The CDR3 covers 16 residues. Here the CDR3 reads CASSIFEGPGNQPQHF. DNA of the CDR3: TGTGCCAGTAGTATTTTTGAGGGACCTGGCAATCAGCCCCAGCATTTT.

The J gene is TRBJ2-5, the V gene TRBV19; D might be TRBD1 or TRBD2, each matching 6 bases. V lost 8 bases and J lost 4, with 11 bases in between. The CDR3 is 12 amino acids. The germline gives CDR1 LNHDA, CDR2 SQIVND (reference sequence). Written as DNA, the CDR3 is TGTGCCAGTGGGGGGACACGAGAGACCCAGTACTTC. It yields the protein CASGGTRETQYF.

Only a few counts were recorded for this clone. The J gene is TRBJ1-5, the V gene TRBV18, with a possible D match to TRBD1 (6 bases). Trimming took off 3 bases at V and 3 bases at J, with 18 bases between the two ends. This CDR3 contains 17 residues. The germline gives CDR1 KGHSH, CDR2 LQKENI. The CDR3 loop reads CASSPPLGAGDNQPQHF. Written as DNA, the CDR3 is TGTGCCAGCTCACCCCCCCTGGGGGCCGGAGACAATCAGCCCCAGCATTTT.

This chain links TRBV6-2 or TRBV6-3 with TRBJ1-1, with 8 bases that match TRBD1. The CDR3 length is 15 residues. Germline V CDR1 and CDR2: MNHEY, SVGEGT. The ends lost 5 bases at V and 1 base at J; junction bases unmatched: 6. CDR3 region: CASSPRGLRNTEAFF. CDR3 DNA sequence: TGTGCCAGCAGTCCCAGGGGGCTTAGGAACACTGAAGCTTTCTTT.

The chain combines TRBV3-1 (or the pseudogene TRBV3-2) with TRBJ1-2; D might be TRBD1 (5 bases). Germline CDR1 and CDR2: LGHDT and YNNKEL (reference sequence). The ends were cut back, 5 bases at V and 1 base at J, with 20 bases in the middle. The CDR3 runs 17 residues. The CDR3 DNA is TGTGCCAGCAGCTCTCCGGGACGGCATACTCTTAACTATGGCTACACCTTC. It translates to CASSSPGRHTLNYGYTF.

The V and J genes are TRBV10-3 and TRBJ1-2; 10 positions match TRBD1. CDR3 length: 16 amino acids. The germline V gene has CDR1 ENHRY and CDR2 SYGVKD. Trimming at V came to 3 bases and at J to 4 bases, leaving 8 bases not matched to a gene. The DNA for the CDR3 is TGTGCCATCAGTGATACCGGGACAGGGGCCGTCTATGGCTACACCTTC. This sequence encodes CAISDTGTGAVYGYTF.

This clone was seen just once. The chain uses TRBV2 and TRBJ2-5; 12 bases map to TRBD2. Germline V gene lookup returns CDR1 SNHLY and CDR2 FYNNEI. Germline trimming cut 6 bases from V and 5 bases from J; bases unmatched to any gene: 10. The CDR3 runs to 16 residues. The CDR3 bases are TGTGCCAGCAGCCCTCTTGGACTAGCGGGGATGGAGACCCAGTACTTC. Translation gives CASSPLGLAGMETQYF.